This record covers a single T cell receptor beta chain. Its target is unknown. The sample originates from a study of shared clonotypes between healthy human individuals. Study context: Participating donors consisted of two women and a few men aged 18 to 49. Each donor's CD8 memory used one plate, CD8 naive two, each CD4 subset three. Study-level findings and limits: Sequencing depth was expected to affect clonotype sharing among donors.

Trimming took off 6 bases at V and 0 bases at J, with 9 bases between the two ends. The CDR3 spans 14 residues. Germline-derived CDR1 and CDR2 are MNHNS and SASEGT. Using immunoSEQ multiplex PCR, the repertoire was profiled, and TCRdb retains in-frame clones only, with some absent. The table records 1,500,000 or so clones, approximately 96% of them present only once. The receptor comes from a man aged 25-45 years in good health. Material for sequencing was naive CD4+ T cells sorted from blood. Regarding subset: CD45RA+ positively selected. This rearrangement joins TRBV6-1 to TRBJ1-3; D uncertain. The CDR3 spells CASRRTDSGNTIYF. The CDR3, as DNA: TGTGCCAGCAGAAGGACGGACTCTGGAAACACCATATATTTT.